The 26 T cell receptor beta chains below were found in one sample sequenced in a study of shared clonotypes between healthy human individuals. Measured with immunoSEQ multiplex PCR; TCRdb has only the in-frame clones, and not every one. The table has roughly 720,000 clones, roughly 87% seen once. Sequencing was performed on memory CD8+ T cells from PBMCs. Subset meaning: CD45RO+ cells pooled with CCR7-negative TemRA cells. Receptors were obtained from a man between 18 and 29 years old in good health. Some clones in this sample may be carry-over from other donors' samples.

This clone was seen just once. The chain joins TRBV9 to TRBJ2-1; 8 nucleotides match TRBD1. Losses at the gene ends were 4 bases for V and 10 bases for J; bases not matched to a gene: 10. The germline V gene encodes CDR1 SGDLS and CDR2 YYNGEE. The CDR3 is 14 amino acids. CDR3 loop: CASSPHQGAREQFF. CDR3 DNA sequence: TGTGCCAGCAGCCCACATCAGGGGGCAAGAGAGCAGTTCTTC.

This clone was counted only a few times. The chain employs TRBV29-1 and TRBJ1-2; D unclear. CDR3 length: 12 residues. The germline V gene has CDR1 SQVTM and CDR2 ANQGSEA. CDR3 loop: CTCSPPDYGYTF. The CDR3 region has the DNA TGCACCTGTTCCCCCCCGGACTATGGCTACACCTTC.

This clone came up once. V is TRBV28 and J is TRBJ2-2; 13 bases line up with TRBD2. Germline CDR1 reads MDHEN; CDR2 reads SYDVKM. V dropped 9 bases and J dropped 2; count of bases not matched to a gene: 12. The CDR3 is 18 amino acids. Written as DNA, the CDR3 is TGTGCCAGTGAATTTTCCGGGACTAGCGGGACCAACACCGGGGAGCTGTTTTTT. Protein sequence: CASEFSGTSGTNTGELFF.

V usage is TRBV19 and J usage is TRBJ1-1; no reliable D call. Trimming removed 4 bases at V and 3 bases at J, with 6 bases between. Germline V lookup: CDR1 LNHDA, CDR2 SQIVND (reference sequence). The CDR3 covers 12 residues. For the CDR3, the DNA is TGTGCCAGTAGTAGGACCTACACTGAAGCTTTCTTT. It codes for CASSRTYTEAFF.

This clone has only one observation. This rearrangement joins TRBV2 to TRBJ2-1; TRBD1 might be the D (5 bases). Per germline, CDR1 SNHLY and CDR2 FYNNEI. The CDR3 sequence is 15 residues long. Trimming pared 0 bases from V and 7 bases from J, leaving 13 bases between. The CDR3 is CASSEAQQGRNEQFF. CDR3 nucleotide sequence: TGTGCCAGCAGTGAAGCACAGCAGGGAAGGAATGAGCAGTTCTTC.

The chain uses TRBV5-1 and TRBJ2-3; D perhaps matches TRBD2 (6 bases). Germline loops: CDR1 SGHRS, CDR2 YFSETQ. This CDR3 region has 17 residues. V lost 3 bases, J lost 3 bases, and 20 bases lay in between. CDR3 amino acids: CASSWDSGSLLTDTQYF. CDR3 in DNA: TGCGCCAGCAGCTGGGACTCCGGATCCCTTTTAACAGATACGCAGTATTTT. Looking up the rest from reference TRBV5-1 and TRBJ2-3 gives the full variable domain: KAGVTQTPRYLIKTRGQQVTLSCSPISGHRSVSWYQQTPGQGLQFLFEYFSETQRNKGNFPGRFSGRQFSNSRSEMNVSTLELGDSALYLCASSWDSGSLLTDTQYFGPGTRLTVL.

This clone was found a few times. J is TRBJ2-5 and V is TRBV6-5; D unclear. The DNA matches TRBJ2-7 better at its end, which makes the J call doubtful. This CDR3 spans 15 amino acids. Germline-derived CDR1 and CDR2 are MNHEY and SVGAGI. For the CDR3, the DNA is TGTGCCAGCAGGCCCGGACCGCTCCTCTCCTACGAGCAGTACTTC. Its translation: CASRPGPLLSYEQYF.

CDR3 protein: CASADLTGGRLTQYF. The CDR3 bases are TGTGCCAGCGCCGACCTGACAGGGGGCCGCCTTACTCAGTACTTC. This chain links TRBV25-1 with TRBJ2-4, with 10 bases identical to TRBD1. The CDR3 sequence is 15 residues long. J was trimmed by 12 bases and V by 8 bases; bases with no gene match: 16. The germline CDR1 and CDR2 sequences are MGHDK and SYGVNS.

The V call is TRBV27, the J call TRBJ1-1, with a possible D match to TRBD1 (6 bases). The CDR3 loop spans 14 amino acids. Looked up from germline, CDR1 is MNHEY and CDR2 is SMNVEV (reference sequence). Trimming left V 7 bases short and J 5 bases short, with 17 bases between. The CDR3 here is CASTLGGGSTEAFF. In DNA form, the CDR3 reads TGTGCCAGCACGTTGGGGGGCGGTAGTACTGAAGCTTTCTTT.

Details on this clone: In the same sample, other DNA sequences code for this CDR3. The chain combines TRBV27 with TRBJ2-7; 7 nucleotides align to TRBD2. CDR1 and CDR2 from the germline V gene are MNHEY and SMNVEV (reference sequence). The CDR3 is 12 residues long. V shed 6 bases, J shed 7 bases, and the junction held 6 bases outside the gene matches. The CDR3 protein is CASSLLGGEQYF. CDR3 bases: TGTGCCAGCAGCCTACTGGGGGGGGAGCAGTACTTC.

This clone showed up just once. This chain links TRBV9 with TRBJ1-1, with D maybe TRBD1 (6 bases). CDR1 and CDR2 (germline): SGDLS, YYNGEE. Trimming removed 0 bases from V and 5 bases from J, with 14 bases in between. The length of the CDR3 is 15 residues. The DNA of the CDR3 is TGTGCCAGCAGCGTAGGTTGGGGGCTAGGGACTGAAGCTTTCTTT. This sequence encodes CASSVGWGLGTEAFF.

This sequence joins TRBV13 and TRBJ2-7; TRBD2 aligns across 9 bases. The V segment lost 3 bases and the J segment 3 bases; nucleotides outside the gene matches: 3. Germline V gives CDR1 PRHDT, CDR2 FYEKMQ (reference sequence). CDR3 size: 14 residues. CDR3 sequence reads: CASSFSGSNYEQYF. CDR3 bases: TGTGCCAGCAGCTTTAGCGGGAGTAACTACGAGCAGTACTTC.

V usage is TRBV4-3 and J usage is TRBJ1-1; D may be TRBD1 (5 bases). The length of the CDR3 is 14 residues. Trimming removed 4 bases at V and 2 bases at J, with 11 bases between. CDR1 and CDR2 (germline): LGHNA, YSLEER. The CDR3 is CASSRLQGNTEAFF. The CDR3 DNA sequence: TGCGCCAGCAGCCGACTTCAGGGTAACACTGAAGCTTTCTTT.

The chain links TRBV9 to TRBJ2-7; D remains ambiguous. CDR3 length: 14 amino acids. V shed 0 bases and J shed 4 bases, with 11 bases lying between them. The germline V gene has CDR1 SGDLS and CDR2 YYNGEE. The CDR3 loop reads CASSVGGYGYEQYF. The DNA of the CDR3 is TGTGCCAGCAGCGTAGGGGGATATGGTTACGAGCAGTACTTC.

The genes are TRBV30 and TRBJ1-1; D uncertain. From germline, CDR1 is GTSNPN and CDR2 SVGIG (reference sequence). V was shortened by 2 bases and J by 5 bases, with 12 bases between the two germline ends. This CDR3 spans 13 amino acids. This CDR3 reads CAWSPIIRTEAFF. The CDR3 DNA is TGTGCCTGGAGTCCTATTATTCGGACTGAAGCTTTCTTT.

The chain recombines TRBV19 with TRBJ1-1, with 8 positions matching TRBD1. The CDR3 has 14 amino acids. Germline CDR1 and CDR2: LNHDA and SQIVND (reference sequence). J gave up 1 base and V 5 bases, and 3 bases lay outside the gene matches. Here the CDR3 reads CASSPGTGNTEAFF. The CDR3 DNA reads TGTGCCAGTAGTCCAGGGACAGGGAACACTGAAGCTTTCTTT.

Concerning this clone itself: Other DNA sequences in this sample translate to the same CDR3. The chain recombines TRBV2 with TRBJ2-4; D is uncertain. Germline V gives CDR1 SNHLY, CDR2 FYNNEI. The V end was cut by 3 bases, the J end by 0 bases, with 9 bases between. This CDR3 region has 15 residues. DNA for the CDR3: TGTGCCAGCAGTGAGAGGAACTTAGCCAAAAACATTCAGTACTTC. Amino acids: CASSERNLAKNIQYF.

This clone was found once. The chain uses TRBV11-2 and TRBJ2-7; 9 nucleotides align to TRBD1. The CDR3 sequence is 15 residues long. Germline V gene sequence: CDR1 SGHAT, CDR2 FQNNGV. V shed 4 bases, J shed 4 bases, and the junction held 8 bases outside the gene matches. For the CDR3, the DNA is TGTGCCAGCAGCTACTCGACAGGGGGAGGATACGAGCAGTACTTC. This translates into CASSYSTGGGYEQYF.

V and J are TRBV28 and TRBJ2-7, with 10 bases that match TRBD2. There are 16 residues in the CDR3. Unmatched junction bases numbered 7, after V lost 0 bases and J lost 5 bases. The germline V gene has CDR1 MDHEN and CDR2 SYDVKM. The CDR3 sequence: CASSLWTTSGFHEQYF. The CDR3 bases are TGTGCCAGCAGTTTATGGACGACTAGCGGGTTTCACGAGCAGTACTTC. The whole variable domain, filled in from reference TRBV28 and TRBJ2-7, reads DVKVTQSSRYLVKRTGEKVFLECVQDMDHENMFWYRQDPGLGLRLIYFSYDVKMKEKGDIPEGYSVSREKKERFSLILESASTNQTSMYLCASSLWTTSGFHEQYFGPGTRLTVT.

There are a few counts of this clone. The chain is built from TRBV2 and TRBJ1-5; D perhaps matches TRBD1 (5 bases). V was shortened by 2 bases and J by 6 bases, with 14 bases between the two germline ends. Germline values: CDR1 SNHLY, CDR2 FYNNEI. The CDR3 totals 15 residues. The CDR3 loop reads CASSEKGQGGQPQHF. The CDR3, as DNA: TGTGCCAGCAGTGAAAAGGGGCAGGGAGGTCAGCCCCAGCATTTT.

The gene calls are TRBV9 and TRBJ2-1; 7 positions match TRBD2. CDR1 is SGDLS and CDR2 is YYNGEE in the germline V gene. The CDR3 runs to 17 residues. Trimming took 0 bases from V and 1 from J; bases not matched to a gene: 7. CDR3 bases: TGTGCCAGCAGCGTAGAAGCCGGAGCGGGATCCTACAATGAGCAGTTCTTC. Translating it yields CASSVEAGAGSYNEQFF.

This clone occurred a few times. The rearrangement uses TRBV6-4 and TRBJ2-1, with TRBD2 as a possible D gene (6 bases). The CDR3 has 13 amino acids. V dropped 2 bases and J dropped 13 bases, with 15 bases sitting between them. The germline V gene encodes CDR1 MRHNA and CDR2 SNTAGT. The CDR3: CASSDGERAAQFF. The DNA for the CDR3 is TGTGCCAGCAGTGACGGGGAGCGGGCGGCACAGTTCTTC.

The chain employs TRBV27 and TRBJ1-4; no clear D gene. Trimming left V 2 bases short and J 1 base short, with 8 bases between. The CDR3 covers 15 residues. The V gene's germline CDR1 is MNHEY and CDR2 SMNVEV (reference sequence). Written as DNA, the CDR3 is TGTGCCAGCAGTTTAATAGGGTTAACTAATGAAAAACTGTTTTTT. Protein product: CASSLIGLTNEKLFF.

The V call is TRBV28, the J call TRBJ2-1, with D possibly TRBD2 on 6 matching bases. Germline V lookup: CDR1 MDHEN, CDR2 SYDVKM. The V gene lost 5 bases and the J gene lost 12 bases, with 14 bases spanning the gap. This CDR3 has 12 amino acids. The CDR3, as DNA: TGTGCCAGCAGTCTCAGGGAGGCCCGGCAGTTCTTC. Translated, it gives CASSLREARQFF.

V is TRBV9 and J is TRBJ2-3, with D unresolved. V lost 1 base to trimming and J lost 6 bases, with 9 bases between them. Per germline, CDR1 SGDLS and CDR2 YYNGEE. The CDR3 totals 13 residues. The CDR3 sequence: CASSVSSVDTQYF. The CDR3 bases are TGTGCCAGCAGCGTAAGCAGTGTTGATACGCAGTATTTT. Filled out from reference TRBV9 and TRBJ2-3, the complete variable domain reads DSGVTQTPKHLITATGQRVTLRCSPRSGDLSVYWYQQSLDQGLQFLIQYYNGEERAKGNILERFSAQQFPDLHSELNLSSLELGDSALYFCASSVSSVDTQYFGPGTRLTVL.

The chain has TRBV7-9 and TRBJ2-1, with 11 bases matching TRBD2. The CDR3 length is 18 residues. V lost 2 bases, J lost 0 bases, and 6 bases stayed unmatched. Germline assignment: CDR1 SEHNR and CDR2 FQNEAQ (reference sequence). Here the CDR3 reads CASSLSGLAASSYNEQFF. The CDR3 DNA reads TGTGCCAGCAGCTTATCGGGACTAGCGGCCAGCTCCTACAATGAGCAGTTCTTC. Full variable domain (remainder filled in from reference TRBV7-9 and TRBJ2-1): DTGVSQNPRHKITKRGQNVTFRCDPISEHNRLYWYRQTLGQGPEFLTYFQNEAQLEKSRLLSDRFSAERPKGSFSTLEIQRTEQGDSAMYLCASSLSGLAASSYNEQFFGPGTRLTVL.